Listed here are 27 T cell receptor beta chains from one sample, sequenced in a study of cytomegalovirus exposure and HLA in healthy donors. This PCR relied on a set of 60 Vbeta primers and 13 Jbeta primers. Measured with immunoSEQ multiplex PCR; TCRdb has only the in-frame clones, and not every one. The table lists under 55,000 clones, about three quarters of them singletons, with 2.5% to 3% in the top ten. Material: PBMCs. These receptors all stem from a man aged 18 to 30 in good health and CMV-seronegative.

The V and J genes are TRBV5-1 and TRBJ1-1; tentatively, D is TRBD1 (5 bases). This CDR3 spans 15 amino acids. Per germline, CDR1 SGHRS and CDR2 YFSETQ. The V end lost 6 bases, the J end lost 1 base, and 16 bases lay between the germline ends. The CDR3 region has the DNA TGCGCCAGCATGGGGGAGGGGTTCCGGAACACTGAAGCTTTCTTT. It yields the protein CASMGEGFRNTEAFF. The full variable domain, completed using reference TRBV5-1 and TRBJ1-1, is KAGVTQTPRYLIKTRGQQVTLSCSPISGHRSVSWYQQTPGQGLQFLFEYFSETQRNKGNFPGRFSGRQFSNSRSEMNVSTLELGDSALYLCASMGEGFRNTEAFFGQGTRLTVV.

The chain carries TRBV29-1 and TRBJ2-1, with TRBD1 matching 7 bases. Trimming took 6 bases from V and 6 from J; bases not matched to a gene: 14. This CDR3 is 15 amino acids long. Germline V gene lookup returns CDR1 SQVTM and CDR2 ANQGSEA. DNA for the CDR3: TGCAGCGTAATAGCTCCGGGACAGTTTTTCAATGAGCAGTTCTTC. Translating it yields CSVIAPGQFFNEQFF.

The chain recombines TRBV6-1 with TRBJ1-1; maybe TRBD1 (6 bases). Germline V CDR1 and CDR2: MNHNS, SASEGT. The CDR3 loop spans 14 amino acids. Trimming cost V 5 bases and J 3 bases, with 13 bases left between them. The CDR3 reads CASSPQGWDTEAFF. CDR3 sequence (DNA): TGTGCCAGCAGTCCACAGGGATGGGACACTGAAGCTTTCTTT.

CDR3 sequence reads: CASAGVYEQYF. DNA of the CDR3: TGTGCCTCAGCGGGGGTTTACGAGCAGTACTTC. The chain recombines TRBV30 with TRBJ2-7, with 8 bases identical to TRBD2. The V and J ends lost 7 bases and 4 bases, in that order; junction bases with no gene match: 3. The germline CDR1 and CDR2 sequences are GTSNPN and SVGIG (reference sequence). This CDR3 comprises 11 residues.

V usage is TRBV6-6 and J usage is TRBJ2-5, with 7 positions matching TRBD2. The germline V gene has CDR1 MNHNY and CDR2 SVGAGI (reference sequence). J was trimmed by 5 bases and V by 8 bases; bases with no gene match: 5. CDR3 size: 12 residues. CDR3 sequence: CASGGGSETQYF. In DNA, the CDR3 is TGTGCCAGCGGTGGCGGGAGTGAGACCCAGTACTTC.

This clone came up a few times. The chain carries TRBV27 and TRBJ2-7, with D maybe TRBD1 (5 bases). The V gene's germline CDR1 is MNHEY and CDR2 SMNVEV (reference sequence). The CDR3 is made up of 12 amino acids. Trimming took 2 bases from V and 4 from J, leaving 6 bases between them. The CDR3 DNA reads TGTGCCAGCAGTTTAAGGGGATACGAGCAGTACTTC. Translating gives CASSLRGYEQYF.

V is TRBV5-1 and J is TRBJ2-1, with TRBD2 identical over 8 bases. Losses at the gene ends were 3 bases for V and 3 bases for J; bases not matched to a gene: 2. The length of the CDR3 is 14 residues. Germline V gives CDR1 SGHRS, CDR2 YFSETQ. CDR3 nucleotides: TGCGCCAGCAGCTCGGGACTAGTCTACAATGAGCAGTTCTTC. It encodes CASSSGLVYNEQFF.

V and J are TRBV5-6 and TRBJ1-2; 8 bases fit TRBD1. This CDR3 has 14 amino acids. Germline values: CDR1 SGHDT, CDR2 YYEEEE. The J segment lost 4 bases and the V segment lost 3 bases, leaving 5 bases of the junction unmatched. The CDR3 sequence is CASSYQGAAYGYTF. CDR3 coding DNA: TGTGCCAGCAGCTATCAGGGGGCCGCCTATGGCTACACCTTC.

The CDR3 DNA is TGTGCCAGCAGCTTGGGGCAGGGACTTGATGGGAGGTCCTACGAGCAGTACTTC. This sequence encodes CASSLGQGLDGRSYEQYF. The chain carries TRBV7-6 and TRBJ2-7; a weak D match, TRBD2 (6 bases). The germline V gene encodes CDR1 SGHVS and CDR2 FNYEAQ. This CDR3 has 18 amino acids. Trimming cost V 3 bases and J 1 base, with 22 bases left between them.

The V and J genes are TRBV7-2 and TRBJ1-2, with D tentatively TRBD1 (6 bases). The CDR3 sequence is 14 residues long. Trimming cost V 4 bases and J 7 bases, with 16 bases left between them. Germline V CDR1 and CDR2: SGHTA, FQGNSA. CDR3 residues: CASSSSSGALGYTF. The CDR3 DNA is TGTGCCAGCAGCTCGTCCTCAGGGGCACTTGGCTACACCTTC.

The chain carries TRBV5-6 and TRBJ2-7; weak D call: TRBD2 (5 bases). CDR1 is SGHDT, CDR2 YYEEEE, per germline. This CDR3 region has 13 residues. V was cut by 5 bases and J by 2 bases, with 11 bases left in between. The CDR3 reads CASSDGNTYEQYF. CDR3 in DNA: TGTGCCAGCAGTGACGGGAATACCTACGAGCAGTACTTC. Drawing the rest from reference TRBV5-6 and TRBJ2-7, the complete variable domain is DAGVTQSPTHLIKTRGQQVTLRCSPKSGHDTVSWYQQALGQGPQFIFQYYEEEERQRGNFPDRFSGHQFPNYSSELNVNALLLGDSALYLCASSDGNTYEQYFGPGTRLTVT.

This clone was seen only a few times. The CDR3 loop is CASSPPAGGRDQPQHF. The DNA of the CDR3 is TGTGCCAGCAGCCCACCGGCCGGGGGAAGGGATCAGCCCCAGCATTTT. The rearrangement joins TRBV28 to TRBJ1-5; possibly TRBD1 for D (5 bases). Germline CDR1 reads MDHEN; CDR2 reads SYDVKM. V shed 6 bases and J shed 5 bases, with 20 bases lying between them. This CDR3 contains 16 residues.

The J gene is TRBJ1-1, the V gene TRBV4-2, with no clear D. The CDR3 covers 15 residues. From germline, CDR1 is LGHNA and CDR2 YNFKEQ. Trimming shortened V by 0 bases and J by 1 base, and 9 bases separated the two germline ends. DNA of the CDR3: TGTGCCAGCAGCCAAGACCCCGGTCGGAACACTGAAGCTTTCTTT. Encoded protein: CASSQDPGRNTEAFF.

This chain links TRBV21-1 with TRBJ2-7; the tabulated D call, TRBD1, remains unverified against the DNA. TRBV21-1 is annotated as a pseudogene. CDR3 length equals 16 residues. Here the CDR3 reads CASSTKPDRDAYEQYF. CDR3 nucleotides: TGTGCCAGCAGCACTAAGCCCGACAGGGATGCCTACGAGCAGTACTTC.

This sequence joins TRBV6-1 and TRBJ1-6, with TRBD1 matching 8 bases. This CDR3 spans 14 amino acids. From germline, CDR1 is MNHNS and CDR2 SASEGT. With 2 bases clipped from V and 9 bases from J, the junction kept 3 bases outside the gene matches. The CDR3 DNA sequence: TGTGCCAGCAGTGAATACAGGGGGATTTCACCCCTCCACTTT. Protein product: CASSEYRGISPLHF.

The J gene is TRBJ1-4, the V gene TRBV29-1, with D unresolved. Trimming pared 7 bases from V and 2 bases from J, leaving 5 bases between. CDR1 is SQVTM and CDR2 is ANQGSEA in the germline V gene. CDR3 length: 11 amino acids. The CDR3 region has the DNA TGCAGCGGGCGGACTAATGAAAAACTGTTTTTT. It translates to CSGRTNEKLFF.

The rearrangement uses TRBV6-6 and TRBJ1-2, with D possibly being TRBD1 (6 bases). The CDR3 consists of 14 residues. CDR1 is MNHNY and CDR2 is SVGAGI in the germline V gene (reference sequence). The V and J ends lost 6 bases and 5 bases respectively, with 16 bases between them. CDR3: CASSHLQGLYGYTF. CDR3 bases: TGTGCCAGCAGCCATTTACAGGGCTTATATGGCTACACCTTC.

This clone was observed a handful of times. This sequence joins TRBV2 and TRBJ2-5, with 7 nucleotides matching TRBD2. Germline CDR1 and CDR2: SNHLY and FYNNEI. The CDR3 has 15 amino acids. Germline trimming cut 6 bases from V and 5 bases from J; bases unmatched to any gene: 12. The CDR3 spells CASRPKAGPEETQYF. CDR3 nucleotide sequence: TGTGCCAGCAGACCCAAAGCGGGACCGGAGGAGACCCAGTACTTC.

A few counts support this clone. V gene TRBV7-2 combines with J gene TRBJ2-7; no clear D. The CDR3 is made up of 14 amino acids. V dropped 1 base and J dropped 0 bases, with 7 bases sitting between them. The germline gives CDR1 SGHTA, CDR2 FQGNSA. The CDR3 spells CASSLVSLSYEQYF. In nucleotides, the CDR3 is TGTGCCAGCAGCTTAGTTAGTCTCTCCTACGAGCAGTACTTC.

J is TRBJ1-2 and V is TRBV7-2; D gene unclear. The CDR3 has 11 residues. Deletions cut 5 bases from V and 5 bases from J, with 6 bases between. Per germline, CDR1 SGHTA and CDR2 FQGNSA. The CDR3 sequence: CASSPGYGYTF. CDR3 nucleotide sequence: TGTGCCAGCAGCCCCGGTTATGGCTACACCTTC.

The chain employs TRBV5-1 and TRBJ2-2, with 8 nucleotides matching TRBD1. J lost 6 bases, V lost 1 base, and 8 bases had no gene match. The length of the CDR3 is 16 residues. Germline CDR1 is SGHRS and CDR2 is YFSETQ. The DNA for the CDR3 is TGCGCCAGCAGCTTGCGCCAGGGGGCTCGGCCCGGGGAGCTGTTTTTT. Translated, it gives CASSLRQGARPGELFF.

The chain uses TRBV18 and TRBJ2-5; a weak D match, TRBD1 (5 bases). The ends were cut back, 0 bases at V and 5 bases at J, with 13 bases in the middle. The CDR3 length is 15 residues. Germline V gene data show CDR1 as KGHSH and CDR2 as LQKENI. Written as DNA, the CDR3 is TGTGCCAGCTCACCACCAGGGGCAACTTTTGAGACCCAGTACTTC. Amino acids: CASSPPGATFETQYF.

This chain joins TRBV27 and TRBJ1-1, with a possible D match to TRBD1 (5 bases). Deletions cut 2 bases from V and 5 bases from J, with 12 bases between. The CDR3 loop spans 14 amino acids. Germline V gene data show CDR1 as MNHEY and CDR2 as SMNVEV (reference sequence). Here the CDR3 DNA reads TGTGCCAGCAGTTTAGAGGGGAGGGTTACTGAAGCTTTCTTT. Translating it yields CASSLEGRVTEAFF.

The V call is TRBV6-5, the J call TRBJ1-2, with no clear D. The CDR3 consists of 14 residues. The V end lost 4 bases, the J end lost 2 bases, and 11 bases lay between the germline ends. The V gene's germline CDR1 is MNHEY and CDR2 SVGAGI. CDR3 DNA sequence: TGTGCCAGCAGTTTGCGGGAGGCCAACTATGGCTACACCTTC. Protein sequence: CASSLREANYGYTF.

The gene calls are TRBV30 and TRBJ1-2; the match to TRBD1 covers 10 bases. J lost 0 bases, V lost 4 bases, and 2 bases had no gene match. CDR1 is GTSNPN, CDR2 SVGIG, per germline (reference sequence). There are 14 residues in the CDR3. The CDR3 spells CAWIGQGANYGYTF. Written as DNA, the CDR3 is TGTGCCTGGATTGGACAGGGGGCTAACTATGGCTACACCTTC.

The chain couples TRBV6-5 to TRBJ1-2, with 7 bases aligning to TRBD1. Unmatched junction bases numbered 6, after V lost 5 bases and J lost 3 bases. Germline V lookup: CDR1 MNHEY, CDR2 SVGAGI. The CDR3 contains 14 residues. The CDR3 loop reads CASSRSDRDYGYTF. The CDR3, as DNA: TGTGCCAGCAGTCGCTCAGACAGGGACTATGGCTACACCTTC.

The chain's CDR3 is CASSPGLAGDYEQYF. CDR3 DNA sequence: TGTGCCAGCAGCCCCGGGCTAGCGGGAGACTACGAGCAGTACTTC. The rearrangement uses TRBV5-6 and TRBJ2-7; 10 bases line up with TRBD2. The CDR3 sequence is 15 residues long. Trimming took 4 bases from V and 3 from J; bases not matched to a gene: 7. Looked up from germline, CDR1 is SGHDT and CDR2 is YYEEEE. Looking up the rest from reference TRBV5-6 and TRBJ2-7 gives the full variable domain: DAGVTQSPTHLIKTRGQQVTLRCSPKSGHDTVSWYQQALGQGPQFIFQYYEEEERQRGNFPDRFSGHQFPNYSSELNVNALLLGDSALYLCASSPGLAGDYEQYFGPGTRLTVT.